A selection of T cell receptor beta chains follows, all from one sample in a study of blood T cell repertoires in COVID-19. Measured with immunoSEQ multiplex PCR; TCRdb has only the in-frame clones, and not every one. The sample includes hundreds of thousands of clones, approximately 90% of them seen just once. Source material: PBMCs or T cells enriched from blood (not recorded which). The receptor set was obtained from an older woman in a cohort exposed to, infected with or recovered from COVID-19 (not recorded which). Both conserved end residues are part of each CDR3. A D gene is named only where the DNA matches it firmly.

V: TRBV4-1; D: TRBD2; CDR3: CASSLGASGSTDTQYF
V: TRBV18; D: TRBD2; CDR3: CASSRSRTSESYEQYF
V: TRBV7-9; D: TRBD2; CDR3: CASSPATAGVRTGELFF
V: TRBV28; D: NA; CDR3: CASRSTAYNSPLHF
V: TRBV30; D: TRBD1; CDR3: CAWSRTGGRRPYEQYF
V: TRBV5-1; D: TRBD2; CDR3: CASSLEAGVYEQYF
V: TRBV7-6; D: TRBD2; CDR3: CASSLTPKGSGRKNEQFF
V: TRBV2; D: NA; CDR3: CASSLIDSLIYNEQFF
V: TRBV2; D: NA; CDR3: CASSEGAGNMKKLFF
V: TRBV4-3; D: NA; CDR3: CASSQEFAAGELFF
V: TRBV19; D: NA; CDR3: CASSIGEANYGYTF
V: TRBV11-2; D: TRBD2; CDR3: CASSLSSGVISYEQYF
V: TRBV10-1; D: TRBD2; CDR3: CASSESSRGSLTGELFF
V: TRBV19; D: TRBD1; CDR3: CASSMQTGGTDTQYF
V: TRBV4-3; D: NA; CDR3: CASSQDLHGIALPYEQYF
V: TRBV19; D: TRBD1; CDR3: CASSTAPGTGRNQPQHF
V: TRBV4-1; D: NA; CDR3: CASSQDSYTEAFF
V: TRBV5-5; D: NA; CDR3: CASSLYREFYNEQFF
V: TRBV6-5; D: TRBD2; CDR3: CASKSLAGGTDTQYF
V: TRBV5-6; D: NA; CDR3: CASSRPGSYNSPLHF
V: TRBV19; D: NA; CDR3: CASSISAGGEQYF
V: TRBV15; D: TRBD2; CDR3: CATSLGLAGRGNEQFF
V: TRBV27; D: TRBD1; CDR3: CASSRDRGSGNTIYF
V: TRBV4-3; D: TRBD2; CDR3: CASSHGTSKDTQYF
V: TRBV19; D: NA; CDR3: CASSIRARTGELFF
V: TRBV12-3/TRBV12-4; D: NA; CDR3: CASSPPGQTEAFF
V: TRBV4-2; D: NA; CDR3: CASGRSGSGNTIYF
V: TRBV19; D: NA; CDR3: CASSIDYREYEQYF
V: TRBV2; D: NA; CDR3: CASLELTDTQYF
V: TRBV3-1/TRBV3-2; D: TRBD2; CDR3: CASSQAAGGDTQYF
V: TRBV2; D: TRBD2; CDR3: CASRERGLAGGEQYF
V: TRBV5-4; D: TRBD1; CDR3: CASSLNRGHTEAFF
V: TRBV6-4; D: TRBD2; CDR3: CASRYASGGPSYEQYF
V: TRBV30; D: TRBD1; CDR3: CAWTSQTGGYGYTF
V: TRBV6-2/TRBV6-3; D: NA; CDR3: CASSYSSAGAGEQFF
V: TRBV2; D: NA; CDR3: CASRGRAGNTIYF
V: TRBV28; D: TRBD1; CDR3: CASSIQGTRYEQYF
V: TRBV18; D: NA; CDR3: CASSPAAGGVGVEYTF
V: TRBV5-1; D: NA; CDR3: CASSTANYGYTF
V: TRBV28; D: NA; CDR3: CASSLDNQETQYF
V: TRBV28; D: TRBD2; CDR3: CASSFPGLAAYEQYF
V: TRBV7-6; D: NA; CDR3: CASSLARGGAGLNTEAFF
V: TRBV4-1; D: NA; CDR3: CASSQEGREIEGYTF
V: TRBV5-1; D: NA; CDR3: CASSITGVYEQYF
V: TRBV6-5; D: NA; CDR3: CASSYSQGGDEKLFF
V: TRBV4-2; D: TRBD2; CDR3: CASSHVNTGTSGYEQYF
V: TRBV30; D: NA; CDR3: CAWSVLLADNEQFF
V: TRBV18; D: TRBD2; CDR3: CASSLTSAQETQYF
V: TRBV7-3; D: NA; CDR3: CASSPQPGLDTDTQYF
V: TRBV5-1; D: NA; CDR3: CASSPRTDYGYTF
V: TRBV24-1; D: TRBD1; CDR3: CATSPGQGQETQYF
V: TRBV2; D: TRBD1; CDR3: CASRRQGGEKLFF
V: TRBV11-2; D: TRBD1; CDR3: CASSLDLRGRGRKNTEAFF
V: TRBV28; D: NA; CDR3: CASIQGGQETQYF
V: TRBV11-2; D: TRBD1; CDR3: CASSSHLTGVRTYNSPLHF
V: TRBV2; D: TRBD1; CDR3: CASSLGQGSGTDTQYF
V: TRBV28; D: TRBD2; CDR3: CASSLSREGSGEQYF
V: TRBV7-9; D: TRBD1; CDR3: CATPTGAGYTEAFF
V: TRBV13; D: NA; CDR3: CASSFKTGLPLNTGELFF
V: TRBV18; D: NA; CDR3: CASSPQALSVSYEQYF